This entry is about one TCR beta chain. The target antigen is unknown. With V trimmed by 5 bases and J by 2 bases, 7 bases remained unmatched. The CDR3 runs to 15 residues. Germline loops: CDR1 MNHNY, CDR2 SVGAGI (reference sequence). The data stem from a study of OX40 agonist ivuxolimab in advanced cancers. Study at large: Every patient in dose escalation had hepatocellular carcinoma, melanoma, renal cell or head and neck cancer.

Study observations and caveats: Clonal expansion was among the lowest in partial responders at 0.1-3.0 mg/kg, especially CD8+.

Produced via immunoSEQ multiplex PCR; TCRdb's table is partial and in-frame only. The table has 70,000 to 95,000 clones, over 70% seen once; the top ten hold 0.45% to 0.55%. The material was CD4+ or CD8+ T cells sorted from blood, obtained in a trial of the OX40 agonist ivuxolimab. The TCR sequence derives from an adult with an advanced solid tumor such as melanoma, head and neck, liver or kidney cancer. The chain has TRBV6-6 and TRBJ2-3; TRBD2 agrees at 7 bases. The CDR3 here is CASSPRGTITDTQYF. For the CDR3, the DNA is TGTGCCAGCAGTCCACGGGGGACTATCACAGATACGCAGTATTTT.